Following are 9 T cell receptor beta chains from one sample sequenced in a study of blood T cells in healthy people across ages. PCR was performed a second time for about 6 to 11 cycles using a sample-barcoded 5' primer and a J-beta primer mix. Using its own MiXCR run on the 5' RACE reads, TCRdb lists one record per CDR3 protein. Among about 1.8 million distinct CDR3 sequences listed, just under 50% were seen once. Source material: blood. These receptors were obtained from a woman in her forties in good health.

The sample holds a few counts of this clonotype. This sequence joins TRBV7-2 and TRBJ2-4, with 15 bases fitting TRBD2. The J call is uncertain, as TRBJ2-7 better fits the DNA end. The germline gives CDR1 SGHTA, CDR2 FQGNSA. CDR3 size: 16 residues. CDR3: CASKGTSGGYDREQYF. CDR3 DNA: TGTGCCAGCAAAGGGACTAGCGGGGGGTACGATCGCGAGCAGTACTTC.

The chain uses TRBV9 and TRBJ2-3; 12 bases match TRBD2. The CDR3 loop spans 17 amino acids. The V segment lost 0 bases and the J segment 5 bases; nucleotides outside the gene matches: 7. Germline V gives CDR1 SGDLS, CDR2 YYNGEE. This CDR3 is CASSVGTSGAPGDTQYF. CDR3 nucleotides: TGTGCCAGCAGCGTAGGGACTAGCGGGGCCCCGGGAGATACGCAGTATTTT.

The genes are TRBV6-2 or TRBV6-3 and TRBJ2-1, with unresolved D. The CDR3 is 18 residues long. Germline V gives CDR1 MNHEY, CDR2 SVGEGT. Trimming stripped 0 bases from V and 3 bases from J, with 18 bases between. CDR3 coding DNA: TGTGCCAGCAGTTACTCGAAGGGCAGAAAGGCTAGCTACAATGAGCAGTTCTTC. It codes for CASSYSKGRKASYNEQFF.

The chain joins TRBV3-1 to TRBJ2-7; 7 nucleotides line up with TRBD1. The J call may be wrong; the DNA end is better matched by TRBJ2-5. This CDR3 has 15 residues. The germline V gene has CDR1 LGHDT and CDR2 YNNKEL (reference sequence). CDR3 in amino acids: CASSRTRQGGETQYF. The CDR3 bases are TGTGCCAGCAGCCGGACGAGACAGGGTGGAGAGACCCAGTACTTC.

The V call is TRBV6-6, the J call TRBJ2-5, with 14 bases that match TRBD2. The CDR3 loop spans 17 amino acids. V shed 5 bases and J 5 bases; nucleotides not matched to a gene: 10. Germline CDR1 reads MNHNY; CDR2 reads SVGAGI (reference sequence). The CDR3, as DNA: TGTGCCAGCAGTCCCCTTAGACTAGCGGGGGGGCATGAGACCCAGTACTTC. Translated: CASSPLRLAGGHETQYF.

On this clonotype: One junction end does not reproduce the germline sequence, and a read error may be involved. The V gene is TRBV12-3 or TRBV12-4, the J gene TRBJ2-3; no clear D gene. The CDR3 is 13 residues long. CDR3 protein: CAGSYGFTDTQYF. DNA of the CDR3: TGTGCCGGCAGTTATGGTTTCACAGATACGCAGTATTTT.

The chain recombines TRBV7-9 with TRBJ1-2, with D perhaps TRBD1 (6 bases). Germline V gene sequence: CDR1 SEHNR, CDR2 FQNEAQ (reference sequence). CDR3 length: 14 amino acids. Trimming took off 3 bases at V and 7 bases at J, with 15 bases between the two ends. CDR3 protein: CASSFSEGEGGYTF. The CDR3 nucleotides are TGTGCCAGCAGCTTTTCTGAGGGGGAGGGTGGCTACACCTTC.

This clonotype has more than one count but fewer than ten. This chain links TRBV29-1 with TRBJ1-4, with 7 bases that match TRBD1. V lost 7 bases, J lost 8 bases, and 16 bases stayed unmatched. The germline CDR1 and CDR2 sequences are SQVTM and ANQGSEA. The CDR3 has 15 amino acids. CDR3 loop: CSAGSIYRGGEKLFF. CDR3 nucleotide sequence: TGCAGCGCCGGATCAATCTACAGGGGAGGAGAAAAACTGTTTTTT.

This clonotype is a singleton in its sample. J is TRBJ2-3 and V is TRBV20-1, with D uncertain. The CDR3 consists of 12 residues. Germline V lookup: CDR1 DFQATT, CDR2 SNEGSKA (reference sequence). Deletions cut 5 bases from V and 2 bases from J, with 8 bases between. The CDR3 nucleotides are TGCAGTGCTGAGACATACACAGATACGCAGTATTTT. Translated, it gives CSAETYTDTQYF.